This paragraph reports one T cell receptor (beta chain). There are many counts of this clonotype. Its recognized antigen is unknown. No base-level quality is on record; no much larger clone is a single base apart. The source of the sample is a study of glioma-infiltrating T cells (dated by TCRdb to 2016 to 2018). For the wider study: The study sequenced TCR alpha- and beta-chain repertoires from glioma tissue, from non-neoplastic brain tissue and from matched peripheral blood mononuclear cells. To measure how far tissue and blood T-cell populations diverged, each tissue-infiltrating repertoire was compared against the peripheral blood repertoire of the same patient. The paired cohort was made up of three low-grade glioma patients, several primary glioblastoma patients and three non-glioma patients who contributed non-neoplastic brain tissue. General study outcomes and caveats: VJ-independent divergence between tissue and blood was lower than expected in non-neoplastic patients but higher than expected in all gliomas, particularly low-grade gliomas. Small numbers underpinned the group comparisons: several glioblastoma patients, three low-grade glioma patients and three non-neoplastic patients. Very few CDR3 sequences were shared between tissue and blood, attributed to high CDR3 diversity and limited sampling.

TCR alpha and beta CDR3 regions were amplified with the iRepertoire nested amplicon-rescue multiplex PCR (arm-PCR) platform from RNA. The input for one-step reverse transcription and amplification was about 90-450 ng of tissue mRNA or PBMC total RNA. Following bead purification, Illumina adapters were added through a secondary multiplex PCR, and the libraries were then gel-purified between 200 and 400 bp. The libraries contained internal 6-nucleotide barcodes that were used for demultiplexing. The libraries were sequenced on an Illumina MiSeq using 2x220 or 2x250 nucleotide paired-end reads. Turning to the authors' computational methods: Paired reads were merged using FLASH 1.2.11 and aligned with BWA-MEM to the GRCh37 human genome, and TRA and TRB reads were then extracted. For V and J assignment, an IMGT-derived reference of cassette sequences and CDR3 motifs that included pseudogenes was used. Three-frame translation of reads was performed, and productive CDR3s were defined as those with a C...FGXG motif and no stop codons. Unique combinations of V-J cassette pair and CDR3 amino acid sequence were defined as clonotypes. Reads were filtered by Hamming distance, thresholded by each sample's sequence error rate in mapped regions. Starting from the raw public reads, TCRdb applied fastp trimming at Q25, assembled clones with MiXCR and retained in-frame beta chains. CDR3 protein duplicates are merged, each entry listing the most common genes and DNA. These V and J calls rely on TCRdb rather than the paper's analysis. In this sample the table shows about 130,000 distinct CDR3 sequences, roughly 23% of which occur a single time. The top ten hold over 12% of the sample.

The CDR1 and CDR2 encoded by the germline V gene are SGHTA and FQGNSA. Measured from the cysteine to the phenylalanine, the CDR3 is 15 residues long. The read is trimmed to its CDR3 DNA, 45 bases read in frame from base 1. V loses 6 bases of germline sequence and J loses 0 bases, and the interval between the two ends is 15 bases. This receptor was taken from a human donor with low-grade glioma or glioblastoma, undergoing nonglioma brain surgery, or in good health (not recorded which). The rearranged segments are TRBV7-2 and TRBJ2-7; the D region possibly corresponds to TRBD2 (5 bases align). Sequenced input: glioma tissue, nonneoplastic brain tissue, or PBMCs (not recorded which). DNA sequence: TGTGCCAGCAGTTCTTTCCGGGATCTCTCCTACGAGCAGTACTTC. This translates into CASSSFRDLSYEQYF.